Given below is one T cell receptor (beta chain) in context. This CDR3 is built from 13 residues. Germline assignment: CDR1 SGHNT and CDR2 YYREEE (reference sequence). V lost 0 bases to trimming and J lost 7 bases, with 10 bases between them. Primers for the PCR totalled 60 Vbeta and 13 Jbeta. Clones were sequenced by immunoSEQ multiplex PCR, and TCRdb holds only the in-frame ones, with some missing. The table shows some 130,000 clones, with around 77% occurring only once. This record belongs to a study of cytomegalovirus exposure and HLA in healthy donors. This receptor was taken from a young man in good health and CMV-seronegative. The V call is TRBV5-4, the J call TRBJ1-2, with TRBD1 as a possible D gene (5 bases). The sequencing input was PBMCs. CDR3 DNA sequence: TGTGCCAGCAGCTTGGGACAGACTCGTGGCTACACCTTC. Encoded protein: CASSLGQTRGYTF.